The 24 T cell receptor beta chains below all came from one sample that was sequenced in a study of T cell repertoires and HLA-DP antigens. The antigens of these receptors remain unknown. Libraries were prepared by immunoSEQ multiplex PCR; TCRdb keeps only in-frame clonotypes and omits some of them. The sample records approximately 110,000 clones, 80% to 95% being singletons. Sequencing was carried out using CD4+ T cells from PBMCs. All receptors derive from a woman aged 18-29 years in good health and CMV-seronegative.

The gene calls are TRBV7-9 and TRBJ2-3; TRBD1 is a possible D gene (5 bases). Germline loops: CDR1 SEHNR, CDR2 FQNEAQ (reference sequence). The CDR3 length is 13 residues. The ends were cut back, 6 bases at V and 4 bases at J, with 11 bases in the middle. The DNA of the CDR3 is TGTGCCAGCAGAGTTGCAGGGCCAGATACGCAGTATTTT. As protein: CASRVAGPDTQYF. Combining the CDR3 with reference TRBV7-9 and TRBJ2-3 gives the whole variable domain DTGVSQNPRHKITKRGQNVTFRCDPISEHNRLYWYRQTLGQGPEFLTYFQNEAQLEKSRLLSDRFSAERPKGSFSTLEIQRTEQGDSAMYLCASRVAGPDTQYFGPGTRLTVL.

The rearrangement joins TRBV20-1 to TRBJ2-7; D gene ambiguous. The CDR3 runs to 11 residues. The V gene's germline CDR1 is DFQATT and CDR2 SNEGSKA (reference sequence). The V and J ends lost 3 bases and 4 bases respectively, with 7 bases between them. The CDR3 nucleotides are TGCAGTGCTAGGTGGCGGTACGAGCAGTACTTC. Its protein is CSARWRYEQYF.

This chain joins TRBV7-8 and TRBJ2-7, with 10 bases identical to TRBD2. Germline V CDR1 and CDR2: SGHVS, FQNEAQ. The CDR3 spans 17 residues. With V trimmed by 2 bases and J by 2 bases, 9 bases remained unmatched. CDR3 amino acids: CASSLPPTSGSTYEQYF. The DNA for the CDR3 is TGTGCCAGCAGCTTACCCCCGACTAGCGGGTCCACCTACGAGCAGTACTTC.

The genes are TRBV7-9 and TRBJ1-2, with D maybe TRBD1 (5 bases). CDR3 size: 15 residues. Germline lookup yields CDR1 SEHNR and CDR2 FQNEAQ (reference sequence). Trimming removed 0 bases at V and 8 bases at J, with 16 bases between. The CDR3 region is CASSLALNSGEGYTF. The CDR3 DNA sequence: TGTGCCAGCAGCTTAGCGCTAAATTCGGGGGAAGGCTACACCTTC.

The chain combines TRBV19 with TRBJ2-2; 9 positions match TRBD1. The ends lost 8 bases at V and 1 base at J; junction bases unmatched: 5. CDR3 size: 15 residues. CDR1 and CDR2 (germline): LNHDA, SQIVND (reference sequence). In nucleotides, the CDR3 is TGTGCCAGTTTACAGGACAGGGGGAACACCGGGGAGCTGTTTTTT. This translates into CASLQDRGNTGELFF.

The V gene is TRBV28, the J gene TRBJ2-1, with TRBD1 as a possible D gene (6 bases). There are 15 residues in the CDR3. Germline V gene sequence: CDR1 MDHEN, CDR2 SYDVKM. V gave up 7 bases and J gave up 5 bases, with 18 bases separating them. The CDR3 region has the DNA TGTGCCAGCACCGTACAGGGTCCACGTGACAATGAGCAGTTCTTC. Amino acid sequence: CASTVQGPRDNEQFF.

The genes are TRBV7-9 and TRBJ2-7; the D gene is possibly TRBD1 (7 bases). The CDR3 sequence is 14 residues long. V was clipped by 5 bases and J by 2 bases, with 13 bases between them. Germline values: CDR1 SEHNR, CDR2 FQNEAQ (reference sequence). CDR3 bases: TGTGCCAGCAGCGGAGGGACAGCTCCCTACGAGCAGTACGTC. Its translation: CASSGGTAPYEQYV.

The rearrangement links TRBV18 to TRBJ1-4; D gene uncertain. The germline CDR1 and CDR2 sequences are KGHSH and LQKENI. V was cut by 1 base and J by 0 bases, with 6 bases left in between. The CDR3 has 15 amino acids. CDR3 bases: TGTGCCAGCTCACCACTTGCGGCAACTAATGAAAAACTGTTTTTT. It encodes CASSPLAATNEKLFF.

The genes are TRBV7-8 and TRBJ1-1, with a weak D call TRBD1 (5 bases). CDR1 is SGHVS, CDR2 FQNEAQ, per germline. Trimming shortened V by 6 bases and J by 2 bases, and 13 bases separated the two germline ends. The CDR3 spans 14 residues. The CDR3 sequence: CASSLQAHNTEAFF. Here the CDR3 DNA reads TGTGCCAGCAGTTTACAGGCGCACAACACTGAAGCTTTCTTT.

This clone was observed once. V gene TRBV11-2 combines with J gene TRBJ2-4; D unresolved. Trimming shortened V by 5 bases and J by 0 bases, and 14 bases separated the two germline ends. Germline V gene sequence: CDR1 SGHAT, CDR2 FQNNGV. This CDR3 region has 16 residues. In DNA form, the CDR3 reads TGTGCCAGCAGCCTATCCGGTCTACTAGCCAAAAACATTCAGTACTTC. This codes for CASSLSGLLAKNIQYF.

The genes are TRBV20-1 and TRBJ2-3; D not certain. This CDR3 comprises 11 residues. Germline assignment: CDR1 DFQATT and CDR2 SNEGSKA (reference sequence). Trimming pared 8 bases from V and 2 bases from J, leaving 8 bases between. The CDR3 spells CSTSFTDTQYF. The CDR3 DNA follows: TGCAGTACTTCCTTCACAGATACGCAGTATTTT.

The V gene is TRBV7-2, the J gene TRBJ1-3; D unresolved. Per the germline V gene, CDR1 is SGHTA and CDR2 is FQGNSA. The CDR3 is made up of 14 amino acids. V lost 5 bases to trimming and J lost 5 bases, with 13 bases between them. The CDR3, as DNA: TGTGCCAGCAGCCCACAGTATGGGAGAAACACCATATATTTT. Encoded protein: CASSPQYGRNTIYF.

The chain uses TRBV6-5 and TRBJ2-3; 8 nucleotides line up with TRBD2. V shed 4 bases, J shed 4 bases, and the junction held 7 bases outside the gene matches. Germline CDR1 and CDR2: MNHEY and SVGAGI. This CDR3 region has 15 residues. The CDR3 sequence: CASSSRAGVPDTQYF. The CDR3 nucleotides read TGTGCCAGCAGTTCAAGAGCGGGAGTACCAGATACGCAGTATTTT.

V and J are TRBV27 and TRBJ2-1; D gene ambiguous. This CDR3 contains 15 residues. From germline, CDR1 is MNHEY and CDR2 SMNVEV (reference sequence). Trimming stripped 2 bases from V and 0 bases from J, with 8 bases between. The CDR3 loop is CASSLRLGSYNEQFF. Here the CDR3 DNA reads TGTGCCAGCAGTTTACGACTCGGCTCCTACAATGAGCAGTTCTTC.

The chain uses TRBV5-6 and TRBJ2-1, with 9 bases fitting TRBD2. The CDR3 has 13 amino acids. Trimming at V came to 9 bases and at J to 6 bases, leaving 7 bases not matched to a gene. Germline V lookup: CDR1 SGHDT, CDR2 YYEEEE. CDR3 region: CATRLRGGNEQFF. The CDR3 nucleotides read TGTGCCACCCGCTTGCGGGGGGGCAATGAGCAGTTCTTC.

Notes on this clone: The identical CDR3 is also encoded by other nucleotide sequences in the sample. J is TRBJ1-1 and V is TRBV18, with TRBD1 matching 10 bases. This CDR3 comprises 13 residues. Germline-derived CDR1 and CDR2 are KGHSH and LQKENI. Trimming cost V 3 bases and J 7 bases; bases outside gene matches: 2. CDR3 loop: CASSPGQGVEAFF. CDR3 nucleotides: TGTGCCAGCTCACCCGGACAGGGGGTTGAAGCTTTCTTT.

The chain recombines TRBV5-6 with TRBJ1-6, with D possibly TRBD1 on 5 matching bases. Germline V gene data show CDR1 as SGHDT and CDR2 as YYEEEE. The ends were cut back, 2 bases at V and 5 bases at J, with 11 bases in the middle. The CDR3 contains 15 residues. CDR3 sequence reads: CASSFVGRNNSPLHF. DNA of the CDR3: TGTGCCAGCAGCTTTGTGGGACGGAATAATTCACCCCTCCACTTT. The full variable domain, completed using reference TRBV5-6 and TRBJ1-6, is DAGVTQSPTHLIKTRGQQVTLRCSPKSGHDTVSWYQQALGQGPQFIFQYYEEEERQRGNFPDRFSGHQFPNYSSELNVNALLLGDSALYLCASSFVGRNNSPLHFGNGTRLTVT.

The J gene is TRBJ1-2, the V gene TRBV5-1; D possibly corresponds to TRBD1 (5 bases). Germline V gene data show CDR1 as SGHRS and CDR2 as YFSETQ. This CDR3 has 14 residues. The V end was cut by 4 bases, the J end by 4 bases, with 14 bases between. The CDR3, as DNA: TGCGCCAGCAGCGCCGACAGAGTCGGCTATGGCTACACCTTC. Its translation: CASSADRVGYGYTF.

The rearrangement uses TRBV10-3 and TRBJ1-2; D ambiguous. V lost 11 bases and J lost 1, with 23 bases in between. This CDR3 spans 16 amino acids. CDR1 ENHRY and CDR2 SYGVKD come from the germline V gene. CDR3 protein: CASQNGATTLNYGYTF. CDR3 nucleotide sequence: TGTGCCTCCCAAAACGGAGCGACTACCCTTAACTATGGCTACACCTTC.

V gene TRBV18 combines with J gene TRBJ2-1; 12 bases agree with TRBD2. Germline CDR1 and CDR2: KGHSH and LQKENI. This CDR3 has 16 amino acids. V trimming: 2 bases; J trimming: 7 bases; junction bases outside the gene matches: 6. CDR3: CASSPSLAGGQNEQFF. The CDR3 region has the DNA TGTGCCAGCTCACCATCCCTAGCGGGGGGGCAAAATGAGCAGTTCTTC.

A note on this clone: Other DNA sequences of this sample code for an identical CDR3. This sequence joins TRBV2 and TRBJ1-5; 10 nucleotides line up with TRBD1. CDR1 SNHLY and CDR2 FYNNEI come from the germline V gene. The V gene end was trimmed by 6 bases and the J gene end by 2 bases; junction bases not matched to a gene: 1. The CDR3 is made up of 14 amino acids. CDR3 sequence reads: CASSGTGGNQPQHF. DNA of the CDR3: TGTGCCAGCAGCGGGACAGGGGGCAATCAGCCCCAGCATTTT.

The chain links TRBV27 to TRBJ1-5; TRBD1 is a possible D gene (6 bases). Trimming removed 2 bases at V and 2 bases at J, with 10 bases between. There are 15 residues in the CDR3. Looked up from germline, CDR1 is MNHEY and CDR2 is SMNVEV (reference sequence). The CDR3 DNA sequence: TGTGCCAGCAGTTTAGCTAGGGGGGGCAATCAGCCCCAGCATTTT. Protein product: CASSLARGGNQPQHF.

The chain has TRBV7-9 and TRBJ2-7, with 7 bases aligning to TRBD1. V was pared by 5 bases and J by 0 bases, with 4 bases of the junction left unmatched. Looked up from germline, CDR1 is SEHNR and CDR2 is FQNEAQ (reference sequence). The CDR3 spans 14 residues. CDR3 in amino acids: CASSPTGSSYEQYV. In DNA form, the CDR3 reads TGTGCCAGCAGCCCGACAGGGTCCTCCTACGAGCAGTACGTC.

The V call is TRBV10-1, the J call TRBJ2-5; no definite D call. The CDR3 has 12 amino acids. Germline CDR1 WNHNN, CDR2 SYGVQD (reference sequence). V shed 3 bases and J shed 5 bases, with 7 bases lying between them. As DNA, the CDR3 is TGCGCCAGCAGTGACCCTGGGGAGACCCAGTACTTC. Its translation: CASSDPGETQYF.